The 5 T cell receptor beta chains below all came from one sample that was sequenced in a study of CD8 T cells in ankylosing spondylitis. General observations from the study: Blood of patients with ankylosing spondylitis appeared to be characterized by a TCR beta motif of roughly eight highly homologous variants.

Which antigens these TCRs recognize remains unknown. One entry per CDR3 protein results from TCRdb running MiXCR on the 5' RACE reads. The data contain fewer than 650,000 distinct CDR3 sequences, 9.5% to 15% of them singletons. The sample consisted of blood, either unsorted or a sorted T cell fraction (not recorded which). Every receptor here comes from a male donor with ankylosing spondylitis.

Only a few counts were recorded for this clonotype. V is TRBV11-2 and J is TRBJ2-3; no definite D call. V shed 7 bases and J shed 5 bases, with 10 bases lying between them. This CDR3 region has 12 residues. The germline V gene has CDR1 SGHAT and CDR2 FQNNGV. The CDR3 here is CASKRTGDTQYF. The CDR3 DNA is TGTGCCAGCAAAAGGACGGGAGATACGCAGTATTTT. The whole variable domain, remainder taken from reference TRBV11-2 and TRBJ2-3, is EAGVAQSPRYKIIEKRQSVAFWCNPISGHATLYWYQQILGQGPKLLIQFQNNGVVDDSQLPKDRFSAERLKGVDSTLKIQPAKLEDSAVYLCASKRTGDTQYFGPGTRLTVL.

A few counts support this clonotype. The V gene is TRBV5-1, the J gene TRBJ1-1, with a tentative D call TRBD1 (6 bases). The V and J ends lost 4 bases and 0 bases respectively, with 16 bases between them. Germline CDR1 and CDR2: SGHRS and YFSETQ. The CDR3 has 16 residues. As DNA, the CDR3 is TGCGCCAGCAGCCGAGGCTTAGGGGGGGTGAACACTGAAGCTTTCTTT. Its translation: CASSRGLGGVNTEAFF.

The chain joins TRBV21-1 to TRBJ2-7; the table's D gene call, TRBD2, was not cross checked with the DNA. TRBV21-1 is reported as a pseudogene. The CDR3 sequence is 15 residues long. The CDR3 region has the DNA TGTGCCAGCAGCATCGGGACTAGCGGGGGGTACGAGCAGTACGTC. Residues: CASSIGTSGGYEQYV.

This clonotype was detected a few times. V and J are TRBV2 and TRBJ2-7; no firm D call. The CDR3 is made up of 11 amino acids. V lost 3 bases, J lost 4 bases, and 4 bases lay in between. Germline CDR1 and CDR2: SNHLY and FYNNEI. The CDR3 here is CASSEDYEQYF. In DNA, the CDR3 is TGTGCCAGCAGTGAGGATTACGAGCAGTACTTC.

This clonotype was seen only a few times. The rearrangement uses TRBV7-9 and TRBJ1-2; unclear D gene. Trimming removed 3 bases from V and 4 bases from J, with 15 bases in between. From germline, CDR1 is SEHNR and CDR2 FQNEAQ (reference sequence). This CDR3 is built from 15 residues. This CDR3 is CASSFSGDPGYGYTF. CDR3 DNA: TGTGCCAGCAGCTTTTCTGGGGATCCAGGCTATGGCTACACCTTC.